Following are 26 T cell receptor beta chains from one sample sequenced in a study of blood T cell repertoires in COVID-19. Here immunoSEQ multiplex PCR was the method, and the copy in TCRdb shows in-frame clones only, minus some. The sample contains about 50,000 clones, roughly 84% of which appear only once. The sample taken for sequencing was peripheral blood. The receptors here all came from a man older than 75 with active COVID-19.

V usage is TRBV10-3 and J usage is TRBJ2-7; 7 nucleotides line up with TRBD2. The germline V gene has CDR1 ENHRY and CDR2 SYGVKD. Trimming cost V 7 bases and J 0 bases; bases outside gene matches: 6. This CDR3 region has 14 residues. The DNA of the CDR3 is TGTGCCATCACGGCTCGCGGGAGCTCCTACGAGCAGTACTTC. This codes for CAITARGSSYEQYF.

The chain employs TRBV18 and TRBJ1-6, with a tentative D call TRBD1 (5 bases). Germline CDR1 reads KGHSH; CDR2 reads LQKENI. This CDR3 comprises 16 residues. V was cut by 6 bases and J by 7 bases, with 19 bases left in between. In DNA form, the CDR3 reads TGTGCCAGCTCCCCTGGTGGCCCCAGACAGAATTCACCCCTCCACTTT. Translating gives CASSPGGPRQNSPLHF.

This CDR3 is CASSPDRGRTEAFF. The CDR3 DNA is TGTGCCAGCTCACCAGATCGGGGAAGGACTGAAGCTTTCTTT. The genes are TRBV18 and TRBJ1-1; no clear D. The CDR3 runs to 14 residues. Germline CDR1 is KGHSH and CDR2 is LQKENI. V gave up 2 bases and J gave up 5 bases, with 12 bases separating them.

Here the CDR3 reads CASSLASGTGVGYGYTF. The CDR3 DNA follows: TGTGCCAGCAGCTTAGCCTCCGGGACAGGGGTTGGGTATGGCTACACCTTC. V gene TRBV13 combines with J gene TRBJ1-2, with 10 bases identical to TRBD1. The trim removed 1 base at V and 5 bases at J, leaving 10 bases unmatched. The CDR3 contains 17 residues. Germline V CDR1 and CDR2: PRHDT, FYEKMQ (reference sequence). The entire variable domain, with the rest obtained from reference TRBV13 and TRBJ1-2, is as follows: AAGVIQSPRHLIKEKRETATLKCYPIPRHDTVYWYQQGPGQDPQFLISFYEKMQSDKGSIPDRFSAQQFSDYHSELNMSSLELGDSALYFCASSLASGTGVGYGYTFGSGTRLTVV.

The V and J genes are TRBV6-6 and TRBJ2-1; D not certain. Trimming stripped 6 bases from V and 0 bases from J, with 12 bases between. CDR1 MNHNY and CDR2 SVGAGI come from the germline V gene (reference sequence). The CDR3 runs 15 residues. CDR3 region: CASSPQDYSYNEQFF. CDR3 DNA sequence: TGTGCCAGCAGCCCGCAGGATTACTCCTACAATGAGCAGTTCTTC.

J is TRBJ1-2 and V is TRBV5-4, with D possibly TRBD1 on 5 matching bases. This CDR3 comprises 14 residues. Looked up from germline, CDR1 is SGHNT and CDR2 is YYREEE (reference sequence). The ends were cut back, 0 bases at V and 5 bases at J, with 11 bases in the middle. The CDR3 nucleotides are TGTGCCAGCAGCTTGGTCGGGCAGGGTTATGGCTACACCTTC. Translated: CASSLVGQGYGYTF.

This clone has a single count. The V call is TRBV5-6, the J call TRBJ2-1, with a possible D match to TRBD2 (6 bases). This CDR3 contains 14 residues. Trimming took off 0 bases at V and 9 bases at J, with 13 bases between the two ends. Germline-derived CDR1 and CDR2 are SGHDT and YYEEEE. The CDR3 is CASSLGGGGFEQFF. CDR3 DNA sequence: TGTGCCAGCAGCTTGGGGGGAGGAGGGTTTGAGCAGTTCTTC.

The rearrangement links TRBV3-1 (or the pseudogene TRBV3-2) to TRBJ1-2; D possibly corresponds to TRBD1 (5 bases). V was pared by 0 bases and J by 6 bases, with 20 bases between. The germline gives CDR1 LGHDT, CDR2 YNNKEL (reference sequence). This CDR3 spans 17 amino acids. The CDR3 sequence: CASSQDPGQGGSDGYTF. In nucleotides, the CDR3 is TGTGCCAGCAGCCAAGATCCGGGTCAGGGAGGATCGGATGGCTACACCTTC.

CDR3: CASSLKQGMPYGYTF. The CDR3 DNA sequence: TGTGCCAGCAGTTTGAAACAGGGAATGCCCTATGGCTACACCTTC. The chain carries TRBV27 and TRBJ1-2; the D gene is possibly TRBD1 (6 bases). CDR3 length: 15 amino acids. V was trimmed by 3 bases and J by 4 bases, leaving 15 bases between them. The germline CDR1 and CDR2 sequences are MNHEY and SMNVEV (reference sequence).

The chain combines TRBV2 with TRBJ1-1, with 7 bases identical to TRBD1. Germline V gene sequence: CDR1 SNHLY, CDR2 FYNNEI. This CDR3 has 14 amino acids. Trimming took 4 bases from V and 8 from J; bases not matched to a gene: 10. CDR3 amino acids: CASSGRTGRGEAFF. The DNA for the CDR3 is TGTGCCAGCAGTGGACGGACAGGTCGGGGGGAAGCTTTCTTT.

This clone was detected a few times. V usage is TRBV6-6 and J usage is TRBJ1-1; the D is unclear. CDR1 is MNHNY, CDR2 SVGAGI, per germline (reference sequence). V was clipped by 0 bases and J by 7 bases, with 9 bases between them. CDR3 length equals 13 residues. The DNA for the CDR3 is TGTGCCAGCAGTTACTCGATTGGGCATGAAGCTTTCTTT. This sequence encodes CASSYSIGHEAFF.

J is TRBJ2-7 and V is TRBV10-3; the D is unclear. Deletions cut 0 bases from V and 6 bases from J, with 6 bases between. There are 12 residues in the CDR3. The germline gives CDR1 ENHRY, CDR2 SYGVKD. The DNA for the CDR3 is TGTGCCATCAGTGAGTCATTCGGCGAGCAGTACTTC. It is translated as CAISESFGEQYF.

V usage is TRBV28 and J usage is TRBJ1-5, with a weak D call TRBD1 (5 bases). Per germline, CDR1 MDHEN and CDR2 SYDVKM. The V end was cut by 6 bases, the J end by 2 bases, with 11 bases between. The CDR3 consists of 14 residues. CDR3 nucleotide sequence: TGTGCCAGCAGCGCGGGGGGTGGCAATCAGCCCCAGCATTTT. Translated: CASSAGGGNQPQHF.

This clone appeared once. The V call is TRBV9, the J call TRBJ2-5; 13 bases match TRBD2. Germline-derived CDR1 and CDR2 are SGDLS and YYNGEE. The CDR3 has 16 amino acids. The V segment lost 2 bases and the J segment 1 base; nucleotides outside the gene matches: 2. DNA for the CDR3: TGTGCCAGCAGCGTGGGGACTAGCGGGGCCCAAGAGACCCAGTACTTC. Translating it yields CASSVGTSGAQETQYF. Full variable domain (outside the CDR3, taken from reference TRBV9 and TRBJ2-5): DSGVTQTPKHLITATGQRVTLRCSPRSGDLSVYWYQQSLDQGLQFLIQYYNGEERAKGNILERFSAQQFPDLHSELNLSSLELGDSALYFCASSVGTSGAQETQYFGPGTRLLVL.

The chain uses TRBV18 and TRBJ2-1, with D possibly TRBD1 on 6 matching bases. The CDR3 has 15 amino acids. The V gene's germline CDR1 is KGHSH and CDR2 LQKENI. Trimming left V 3 bases short and J 3 bases short, with 12 bases between. CDR3 region: CASSPYSGDYNEQFF. For the CDR3, the DNA is TGTGCCAGCTCACCTTACTCAGGGGACTACAATGAGCAGTTCTTC.

This clone has a handful of counts. The CDR3 region is CASSWGHRNTEAFF. CDR3 bases: TGTGCCAGCAGCTGGGGACATCGGAACACTGAAGCTTTCTTT. This chain links TRBV5-5 with TRBJ1-1; the D gene is possibly TRBD1 (6 bases). Per the germline V gene, CDR1 is SGHKS and CDR2 is YYEKEE (reference sequence). The V gene lost 3 bases and the J gene lost 1 base, with 10 bases spanning the gap. This CDR3 comprises 14 residues.

The V call is TRBV2, the J call TRBJ1-2; perhaps TRBD1 as D (6 bases). The V gene's germline CDR1 is SNHLY and CDR2 FYNNEI. The V end was cut by 0 bases, the J end by 6 bases, with 17 bases between. The CDR3 covers 16 residues. CDR3 in DNA: TGTGCCAGCAGTGAAGCGTTGGGGGGGGCGCGACATGGCTACACCTTC. Translating it yields CASSEALGGARHGYTF.

The CDR3 coding sequence is TGTGCCAGCAGCGTCACTAGCGGACACTCCTACGAGCAGTACTTC. This sequence encodes CASSVTSGHSYEQYF. This chain connects TRBV7-2 to TRBJ2-7; 8 nucleotides match TRBD2. Per the germline V gene, CDR1 is SGHTA and CDR2 is FQGNSA. After removal of 5 bases from V and 0 bases from J, the junction contained 6 bases not matched to a gene. The CDR3 length is 15 residues.

The gene calls are TRBV28 and TRBJ2-1, with a tentative D call TRBD2 (6 bases). The CDR3 runs to 20 residues. Germline CDR1 is MDHEN and CDR2 is SYDVKM. Between the trimmed V and J ends, which lost 2 bases and 0 bases, there was a span of 23 bases. CDR3 in amino acids: CASSLGTFSVGGSSYNEQFF. CDR3 DNA: TGTGCCAGCAGTTTAGGTACCTTTTCGGTGGGAGGAAGCTCCTACAATGAGCAGTTCTTC.

This clone was observed a handful of times. V gene TRBV5-1 combines with J gene TRBJ1-2; D might be TRBD1 (5 bases). The CDR3 is made up of 14 amino acids. Trimming shortened V by 0 bases and J by 2 bases, and 8 bases separated the two germline ends. CDR1 SGHRS and CDR2 YFSETQ come from the germline V gene. CDR3 sequence: CASSLDGGNYGYTF. For the CDR3, the DNA is TGCGCCAGCAGCTTGGACGGGGGGAACTATGGCTACACCTTC.

This clone was seen a single time. This rearrangement joins TRBV7-2 to TRBJ1-5; D perhaps matches TRBD1 (5 bases). Trimming cost V 1 base and J 4 bases, with 11 bases left between them. Germline V CDR1 and CDR2: SGHTA, FQGNSA. The CDR3 is 15 amino acids. The CDR3 protein is CASSLDRLLNQPQHF. CDR3 bases: TGTGCCAGCAGCTTAGACAGGCTTTTAAATCAGCCCCAGCATTTT.

The count of this clone is one. V is TRBV18 and J is TRBJ2-1, with D tentatively TRBD2 (5 bases). The CDR3 totals 13 residues. Deletions cut 4 bases from V and 9 bases from J, with 13 bases between. Germline CDR1 is KGHSH and CDR2 is LQKENI. The CDR3 DNA reads as TGTGCCAGCTCACTCCAACCTAGCACTGAGCAGTTCTTC. Protein sequence: CASSLQPSTEQFF. Full variable domain (missing parts from reference TRBV18 and TRBJ2-1): NAGVMQNPRHLVRRRGQEARLRCSPMKGHSHVYWYRQLPEEGLKFMVYLQKENIIDESGMPKERFSAEFPKEGPSILRIQQVVRGDSAAYFCASSLQPSTEQFFGPGTRLTVL.

V and J are TRBV5-6 and TRBJ2-5, with 8 bases aligning to TRBD1. The CDR3 covers 16 residues. With V trimmed by 2 bases and J by 3 bases, 9 bases remained unmatched. Germline lookup yields CDR1 SGHDT and CDR2 YYEEEE. CDR3 coding DNA: TGTGCCAGCAGCTTTCTCCTTCGACAGGGGAAAGAGACCCAGTACTTC. This codes for CASSFLLRQGKETQYF.

This clone was counted once. The chain combines TRBV7-3 with TRBJ1-1, with TRBD1 identical over 7 bases. Germline values: CDR1 SGHTA, CDR2 FQGTGA. With 3 bases clipped from V and 5 bases from J, the junction kept 3 bases outside the gene matches. This CDR3 region has 13 residues. Here the CDR3 reads CASSFSQGTEAFF. The CDR3 DNA is TGTGCCAGCAGCTTTTCACAGGGGACTGAAGCTTTCTTT.

The CDR3 sequence is CASSSQPTSGYNEQFF. CDR3 DNA: TGTGCCAGCAGCTCTCAACCGACTAGCGGCTACAATGAGCAGTTCTTC. The chain uses TRBV7-2 and TRBJ2-1, with TRBD2 matching over 9 bases. J gave up 3 bases and V 4 bases, and 7 bases lay outside the gene matches. The CDR3 sequence is 16 residues long. Germline lookup yields CDR1 SGHTA and CDR2 FQGNSA.

This clone was detected only once. The chain is built from TRBV18 and TRBJ2-7, with 9 bases identical to TRBD2. Germline V CDR1 and CDR2: KGHSH, LQKENI. With V trimmed by 1 base and J by 0 bases, 4 bases remained unmatched. The CDR3 covers 16 residues. The chain's CDR3 is CASSPRTSASSYEQYF. In nucleotides, the CDR3 is TGTGCCAGCTCACCACGGACTAGCGCGAGCTCCTACGAGCAGTACTTC.